The subject of this entry is one TCR beta chain. The same CDR3 also results from other DNA sequences found in this sample. J was trimmed by 6 bases and V by 5 bases; bases with no gene match: 8. The germline gives CDR1 SGHTA, CDR2 FQGNSA. This CDR3 is built from 14 residues. Sequencing was performed with immunoSEQ multiplex PCR; in TCRdb, only in-frame clones are kept and a portion is missing. The profile shows some 400,000 clones, more than 75% of them singletons. This sample stems from a study of blood T cell repertoires in COVID-19. About the study: Sites across the United States, Italy and Spain contributed samples from acute and convalescent COVID-19.

Enrollment of patients from Seattle took place during active infection, with longitudinal follow-up. This clonotype was obtained from a woman in her twenties or thirties with COVID-19, enrolled during active disease. V usage is TRBV7-2 and J usage is TRBJ1-2; 8 nucleotides align to TRBD1. The sequenced material came from peripheral blood. The CDR3 sequence: CASSAQGAPHGYTF. In DNA, the CDR3 is TGTGCCAGCAGCGCCCAGGGGGCTCCACATGGCTACACCTTC.